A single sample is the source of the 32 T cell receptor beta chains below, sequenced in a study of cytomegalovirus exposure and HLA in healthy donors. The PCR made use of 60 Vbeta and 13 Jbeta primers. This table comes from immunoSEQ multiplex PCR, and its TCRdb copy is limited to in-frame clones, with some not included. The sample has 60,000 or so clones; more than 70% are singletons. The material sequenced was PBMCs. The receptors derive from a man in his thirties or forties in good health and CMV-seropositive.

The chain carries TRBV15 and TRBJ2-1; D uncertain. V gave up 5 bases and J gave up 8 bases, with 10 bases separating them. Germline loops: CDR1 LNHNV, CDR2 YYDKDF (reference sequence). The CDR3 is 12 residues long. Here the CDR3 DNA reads TGTGCCACCAGCGTCCCGGCGGATGAGCAGTTCTTC. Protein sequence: CATSVPADEQFF.

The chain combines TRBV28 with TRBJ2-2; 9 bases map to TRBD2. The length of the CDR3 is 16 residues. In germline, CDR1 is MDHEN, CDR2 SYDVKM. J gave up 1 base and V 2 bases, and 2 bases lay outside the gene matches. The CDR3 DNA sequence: TGTGCCAGCAGTTTAAGACTAGCGGTGAACACCGGGGAGCTGTTTTTT. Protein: CASSLRLAVNTGELFF.

CDR3 DNA: TGTGCCAGCAGCTTAGCGGGACTAGCGGCAAAGCAAGAGACCCAGTACTTC. As protein: CASSLAGLAAKQETQYF. The V gene is TRBV11-2, the J gene TRBJ2-5, with 11 nucleotides matching TRBD2. Per germline, CDR1 SGHAT and CDR2 FQNNGV. The CDR3 runs to 17 residues. The V and J ends lost 1 base and 2 bases, in that order; junction bases with no gene match: 6.

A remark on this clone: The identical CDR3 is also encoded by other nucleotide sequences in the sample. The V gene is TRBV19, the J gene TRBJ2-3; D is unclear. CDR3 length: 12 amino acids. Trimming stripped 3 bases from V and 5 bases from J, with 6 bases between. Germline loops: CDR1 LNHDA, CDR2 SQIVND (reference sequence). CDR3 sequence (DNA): TGTGCCAGTAGTATCGAGGTAGATACGCAGTATTTT. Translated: CASSIEVDTQYF.

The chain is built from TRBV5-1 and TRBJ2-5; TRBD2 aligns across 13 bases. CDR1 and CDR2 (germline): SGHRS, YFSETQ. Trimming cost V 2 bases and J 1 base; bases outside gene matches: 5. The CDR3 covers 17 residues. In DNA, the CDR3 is TGCGCCAGCAGCTTAGAACTAGCGGGGGGGGTCCAAGAGACCCAGTACTTC. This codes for CASSLELAGGVQETQYF.

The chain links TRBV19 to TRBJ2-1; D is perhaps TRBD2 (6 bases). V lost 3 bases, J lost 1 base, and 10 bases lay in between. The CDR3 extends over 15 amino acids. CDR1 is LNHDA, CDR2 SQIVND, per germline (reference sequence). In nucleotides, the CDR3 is TGTGCCAGTAGTATTAATCGGGAGTCCTACAATGAGCAGTTCTTC. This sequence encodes CASSINRESYNEQFF. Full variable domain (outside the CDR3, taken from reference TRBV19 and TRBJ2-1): DGGITQSPKYLFRKEGQNVTLSCEQNLNHDAMYWYRQDPGQGLRLIYYSQIVNDFQKGDIAEGYSVSREKKESFPLTVTSAQKNPTAFYLCASSINRESYNEQFFGPGTRLTVL.

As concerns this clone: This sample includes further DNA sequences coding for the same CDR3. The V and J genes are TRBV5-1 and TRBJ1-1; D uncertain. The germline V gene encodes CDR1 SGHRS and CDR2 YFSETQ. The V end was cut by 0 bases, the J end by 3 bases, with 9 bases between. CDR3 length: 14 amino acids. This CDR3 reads CASSLDGGDTEAFF. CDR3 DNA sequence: TGCGCCAGCAGCTTGGATGGCGGGGACACTGAAGCTTTCTTT.

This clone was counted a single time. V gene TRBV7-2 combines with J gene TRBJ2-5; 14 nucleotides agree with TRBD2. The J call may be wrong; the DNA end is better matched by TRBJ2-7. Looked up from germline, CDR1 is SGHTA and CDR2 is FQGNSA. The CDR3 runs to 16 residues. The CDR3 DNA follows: TGTGCCAGCAGTCCTGGACTAGCGGGAGGAACCTACGAGCAGTACTTC. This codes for CASSPGLAGGTYEQYF.

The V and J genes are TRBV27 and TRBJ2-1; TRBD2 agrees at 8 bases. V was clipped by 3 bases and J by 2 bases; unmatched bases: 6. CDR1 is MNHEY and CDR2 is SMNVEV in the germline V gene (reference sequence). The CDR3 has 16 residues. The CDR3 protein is CASSLNREGPYNEQFF. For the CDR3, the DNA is TGTGCCAGCAGTTTGAATCGGGAGGGCCCCTACAATGAGCAGTTCTTC.

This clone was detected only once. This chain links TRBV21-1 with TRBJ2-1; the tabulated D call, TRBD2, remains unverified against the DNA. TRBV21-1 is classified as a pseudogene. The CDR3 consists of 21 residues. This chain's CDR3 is CASRTTGQGGLAGFGGVEQFF. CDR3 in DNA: TGTGCCAGCAGGACTACAGGACAGGGAGGACTAGCGGGGTTTGGGGGCGTTGAGCAGTTCTTC.

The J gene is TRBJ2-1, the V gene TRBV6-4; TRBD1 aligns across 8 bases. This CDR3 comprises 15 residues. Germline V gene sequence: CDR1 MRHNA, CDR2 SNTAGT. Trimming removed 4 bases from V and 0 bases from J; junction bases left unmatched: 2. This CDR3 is CASSGDRSSYNEQFF. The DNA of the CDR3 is TGTGCCAGCAGTGGGGACAGGAGCTCCTACAATGAGCAGTTCTTC.

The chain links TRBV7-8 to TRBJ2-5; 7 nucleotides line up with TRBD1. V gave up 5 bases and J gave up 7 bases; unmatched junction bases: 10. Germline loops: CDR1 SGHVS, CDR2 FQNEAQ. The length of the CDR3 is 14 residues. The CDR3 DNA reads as TGTGCCAGCAGCCCGAGACAGGGCGGCGGGACCCAGTACTTC. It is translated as CASSPRQGGGTQYF.

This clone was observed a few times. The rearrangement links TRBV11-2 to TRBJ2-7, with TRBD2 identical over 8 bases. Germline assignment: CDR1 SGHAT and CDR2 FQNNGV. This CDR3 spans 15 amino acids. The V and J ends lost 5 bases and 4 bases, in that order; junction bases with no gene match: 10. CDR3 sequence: CASSPLAGRRYEQYF. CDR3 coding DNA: TGTGCCAGCAGCCCATTAGCGGGACGGCGGTACGAGCAGTACTTC.

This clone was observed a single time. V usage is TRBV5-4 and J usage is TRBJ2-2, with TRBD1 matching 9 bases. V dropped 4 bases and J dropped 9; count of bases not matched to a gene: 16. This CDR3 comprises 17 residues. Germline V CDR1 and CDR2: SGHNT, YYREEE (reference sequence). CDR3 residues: CASSPNSQGARSRELFF. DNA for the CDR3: TGTGCCAGCAGCCCAAACTCACAGGGGGCGCGTAGTAGGGAGCTGTTTTTT. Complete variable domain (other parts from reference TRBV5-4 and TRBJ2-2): ETGVTQSPTHLIKTRGQQVTLRCSSQSGHNTVSWYQQALGQGPQFIFQYYREEENGRGNFPPRFSGLQFPNYSSELNVNALELDDSALYLCASSPNSQGARSRELFFGEGSRLTVL.

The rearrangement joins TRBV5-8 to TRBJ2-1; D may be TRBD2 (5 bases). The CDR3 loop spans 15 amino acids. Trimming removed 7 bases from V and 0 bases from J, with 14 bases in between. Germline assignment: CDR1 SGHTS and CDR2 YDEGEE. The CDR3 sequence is CASVRERSSYNEQFF. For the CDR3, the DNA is TGTGCCAGCGTGAGGGAGCGTAGCTCCTACAATGAGCAGTTCTTC.

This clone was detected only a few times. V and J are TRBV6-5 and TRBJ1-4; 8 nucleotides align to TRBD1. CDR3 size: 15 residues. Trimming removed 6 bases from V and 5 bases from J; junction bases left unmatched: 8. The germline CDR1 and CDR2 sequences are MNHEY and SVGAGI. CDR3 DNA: TGTGCCAGCAGCAATCCGGGACAGGCGAATGAAAAACTGTTTTTT. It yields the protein CASSNPGQANEKLFF.

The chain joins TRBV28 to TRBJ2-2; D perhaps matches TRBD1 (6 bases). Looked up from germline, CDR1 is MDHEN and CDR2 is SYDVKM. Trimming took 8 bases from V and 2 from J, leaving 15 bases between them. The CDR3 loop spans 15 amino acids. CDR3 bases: TGTGCCAGCGTAGGGTACAGGGTCAACACCGGGGAGCTGTTTTTT. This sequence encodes CASVGYRVNTGELFF.

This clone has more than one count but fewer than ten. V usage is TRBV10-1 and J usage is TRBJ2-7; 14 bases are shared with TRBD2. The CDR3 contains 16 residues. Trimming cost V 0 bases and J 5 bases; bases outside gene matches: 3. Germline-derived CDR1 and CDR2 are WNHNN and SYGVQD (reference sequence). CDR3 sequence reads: CASSESRGLAGDEQYF. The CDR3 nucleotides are TGCGCCAGCAGTGAGTCGAGGGGACTAGCGGGAGACGAGCAGTACTTC.

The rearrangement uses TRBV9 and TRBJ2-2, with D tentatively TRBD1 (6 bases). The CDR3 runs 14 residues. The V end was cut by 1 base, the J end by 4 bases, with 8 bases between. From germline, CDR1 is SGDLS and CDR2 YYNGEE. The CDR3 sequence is CASSVPGATGELFF. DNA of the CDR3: TGTGCCAGCAGCGTACCAGGGGCCACCGGGGAGCTGTTTTTT.

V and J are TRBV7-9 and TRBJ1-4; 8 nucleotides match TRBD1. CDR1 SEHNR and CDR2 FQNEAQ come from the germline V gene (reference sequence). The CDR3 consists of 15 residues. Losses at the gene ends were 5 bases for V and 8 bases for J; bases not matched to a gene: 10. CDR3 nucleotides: TGTGCCAGCAGCGATTATACAGGGGGTAGAGAAAAACTGTTTTTT. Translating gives CASSDYTGGREKLFF.

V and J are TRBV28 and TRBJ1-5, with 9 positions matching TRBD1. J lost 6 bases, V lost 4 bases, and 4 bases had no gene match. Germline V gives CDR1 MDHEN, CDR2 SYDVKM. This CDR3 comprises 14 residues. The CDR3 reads CASSWDRAGQPQHF. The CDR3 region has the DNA TGTGCCAGCAGTTGGGACAGGGCAGGTCAGCCCCAGCATTTT.

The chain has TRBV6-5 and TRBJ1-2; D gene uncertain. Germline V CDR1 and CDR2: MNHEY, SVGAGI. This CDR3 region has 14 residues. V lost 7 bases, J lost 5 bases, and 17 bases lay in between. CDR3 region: CASTPGLDSYGYTF. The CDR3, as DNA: TGTGCCAGCACCCCCGGCCTGGACTCTTATGGCTACACCTTC.

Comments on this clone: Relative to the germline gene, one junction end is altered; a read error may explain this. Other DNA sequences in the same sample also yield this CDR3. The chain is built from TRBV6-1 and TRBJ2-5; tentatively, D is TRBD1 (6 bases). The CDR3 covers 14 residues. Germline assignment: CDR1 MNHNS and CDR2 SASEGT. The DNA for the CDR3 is TGTGCCAGCAGTGAATCTGGCAGGGGTGAGACTCAGTACTTC. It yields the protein CASSESGRGETQYF.

The CDR3 DNA follows: TGTGCCAGCAGCCCGCGGACAGGTACCTACTACGAGCAGTACTTC. Translated, it gives CASSPRTGTYYEQYF. The V gene is TRBV4-2, the J gene TRBJ2-5; 7 positions match TRBD1. The J call may be in error: the DNA end matches TRBJ2-7 better. Germline CDR1 LGHNA, CDR2 YNFKEQ. The CDR3 has 15 residues.

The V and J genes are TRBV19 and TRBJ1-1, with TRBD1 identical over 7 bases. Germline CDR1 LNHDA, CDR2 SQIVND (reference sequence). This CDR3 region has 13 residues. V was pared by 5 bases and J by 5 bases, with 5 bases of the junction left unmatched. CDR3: CASSSLQGTEAFF. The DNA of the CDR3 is TGTGCCAGTAGTTCTTTACAGGGGACTGAAGCTTTCTTT.

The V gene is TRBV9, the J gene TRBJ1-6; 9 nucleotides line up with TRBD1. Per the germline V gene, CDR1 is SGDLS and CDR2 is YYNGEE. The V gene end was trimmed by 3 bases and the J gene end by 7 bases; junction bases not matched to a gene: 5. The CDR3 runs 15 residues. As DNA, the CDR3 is TGTGCCAGCAGCGCTGCCGGGACAGGGAATTCACCCCTCCACTTT. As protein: CASSAAGTGNSPLHF.

In nucleotides, the CDR3 is TGCGCCAGCAGCAGCGGGAACACTGAAGCTTTCTTT. Protein: CASSSGNTEAFF. The V and J genes are TRBV5-1 and TRBJ1-1; D remains unclear. This CDR3 is 12 amino acids long. Germline CDR1 is SGHRS and CDR2 is YFSETQ. V lost 4 bases and J lost 1, with 5 bases in between.

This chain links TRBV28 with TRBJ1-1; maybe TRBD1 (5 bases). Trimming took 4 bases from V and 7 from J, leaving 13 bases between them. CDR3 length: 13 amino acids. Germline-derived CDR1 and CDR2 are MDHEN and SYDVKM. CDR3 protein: CASSYGGGVEAFF. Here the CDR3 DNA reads TGTGCCAGCAGTTACGGTGGGGGGGTTGAAGCTTTCTTT. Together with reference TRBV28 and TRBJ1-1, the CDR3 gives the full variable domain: DVKVTQSSRYLVKRTGEKVFLECVQDMDHENMFWYRQDPGLGLRLIYFSYDVKMKEKGDIPEGYSVSREKKERFSLILESASTNQTSMYLCASSYGGGVEAFFGQGTRLTVV.

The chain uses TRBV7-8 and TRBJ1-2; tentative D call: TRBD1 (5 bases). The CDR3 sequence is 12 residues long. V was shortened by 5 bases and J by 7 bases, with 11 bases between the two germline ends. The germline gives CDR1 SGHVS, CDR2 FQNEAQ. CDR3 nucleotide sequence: TGTGCCAGCAGCAATCCAGGGCTTGGCTACACCTTC. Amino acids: CASSNPGLGYTF.

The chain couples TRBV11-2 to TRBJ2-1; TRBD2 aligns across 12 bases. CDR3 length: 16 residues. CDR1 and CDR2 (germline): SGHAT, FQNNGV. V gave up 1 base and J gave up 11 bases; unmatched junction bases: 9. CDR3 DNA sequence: TGTGCCAGCAGCTTAGCCGCAGGACTAGCGGGGAGGAAGCAGTTCTTC. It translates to CASSLAAGLAGRKQFF.

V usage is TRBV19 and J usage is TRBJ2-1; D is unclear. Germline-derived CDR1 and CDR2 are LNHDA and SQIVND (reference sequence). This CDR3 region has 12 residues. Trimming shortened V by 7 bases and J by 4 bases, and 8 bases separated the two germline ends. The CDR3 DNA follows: TGTGCCAGTAACTCCGATTACAATGAGCAGTTCTTC. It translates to CASNSDYNEQFF.

CDR3 amino acids: CASSLRTGVGTGELFF. As DNA, the CDR3 is TGTGCCAGCAGCCTTCGGACAGGGGTGGGCACCGGGGAGCTGTTTTTT. The chain uses TRBV11-3 and TRBJ2-2, with 9 positions matching TRBD1. There are 16 residues in the CDR3. In germline, CDR1 is SGHNT, CDR2 YENEEA. Trimming took 5 bases from V and 4 from J; bases not matched to a gene: 8.